The clone carrying this T cell receptor beta chain occurred a few times. Repertoires were generated with immunoSEQ multiplex PCR, while TCRdb's copy carries only in-frame clones and drops some. The sample consists of more than 250,000 clones, roughly 80% of them appearing once. CDR1 is SEHNR, CDR2 FQNEAQ, per germline (reference sequence). CDR3 length: 11 amino acids. Trimming left V 3 bases short and J 7 bases short, with 7 bases between. This sample stems from a study of blood T cell repertoires in COVID-19. The sequence was collected from a man aged 35 to 55 who had been exposed to COVID-19. Sequenced material: PBMCs or T cells enriched from blood (not recorded which). V and J are TRBV7-9 and TRBJ2-7; possible D gene TRBD2, 5 bases. Here the CDR3 reads CASSFRGEQYF. CDR3 DNA: TGTGCCAGCAGCTTCCGAGGGGAGCAGTACTTC.